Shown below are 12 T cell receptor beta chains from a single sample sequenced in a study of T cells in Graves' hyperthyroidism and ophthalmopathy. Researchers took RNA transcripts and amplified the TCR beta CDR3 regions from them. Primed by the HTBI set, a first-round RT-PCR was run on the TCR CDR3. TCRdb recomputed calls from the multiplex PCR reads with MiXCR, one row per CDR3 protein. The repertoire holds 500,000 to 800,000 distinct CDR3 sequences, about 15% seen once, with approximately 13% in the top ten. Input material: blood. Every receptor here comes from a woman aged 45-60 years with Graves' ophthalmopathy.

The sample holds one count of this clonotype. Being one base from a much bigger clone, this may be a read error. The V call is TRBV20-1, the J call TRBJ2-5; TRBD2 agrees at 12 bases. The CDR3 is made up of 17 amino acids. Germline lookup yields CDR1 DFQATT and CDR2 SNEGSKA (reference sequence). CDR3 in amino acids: CGARNPSGRDIRETQYF. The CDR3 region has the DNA TGCGGTGCTAGAAATCCTAGCGGGAGGGATATCCGGGAGACCCAGTACTTC.

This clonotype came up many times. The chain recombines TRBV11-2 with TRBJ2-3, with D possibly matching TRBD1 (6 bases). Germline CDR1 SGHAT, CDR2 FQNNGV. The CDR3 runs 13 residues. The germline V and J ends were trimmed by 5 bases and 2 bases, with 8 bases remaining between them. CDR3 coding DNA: TGTGCCAGCAGCCGGACAGTCACAGATACGCAGTATTTT. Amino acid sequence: CASSRTVTDTQYF.

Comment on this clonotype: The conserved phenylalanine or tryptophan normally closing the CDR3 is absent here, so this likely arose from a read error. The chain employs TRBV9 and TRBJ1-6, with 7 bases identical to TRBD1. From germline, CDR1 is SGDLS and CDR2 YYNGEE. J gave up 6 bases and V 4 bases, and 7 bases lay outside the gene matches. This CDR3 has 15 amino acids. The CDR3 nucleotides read TGTGCCAGCAGCCCACAGGGGACGGTTAATTCACCCCTCCACCTT. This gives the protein CASSPQGTVNSPLHL.

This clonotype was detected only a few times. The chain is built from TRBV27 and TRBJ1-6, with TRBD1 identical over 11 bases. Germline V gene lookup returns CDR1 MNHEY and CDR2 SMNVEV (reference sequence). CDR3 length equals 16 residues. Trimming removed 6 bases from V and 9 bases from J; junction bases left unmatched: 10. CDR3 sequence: CASSSLGQGAFSPLHF. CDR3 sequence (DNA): TGTGCCAGCAGCTCATTAGGACAGGGGGCTTTTTCACCCCTCCACTTT.

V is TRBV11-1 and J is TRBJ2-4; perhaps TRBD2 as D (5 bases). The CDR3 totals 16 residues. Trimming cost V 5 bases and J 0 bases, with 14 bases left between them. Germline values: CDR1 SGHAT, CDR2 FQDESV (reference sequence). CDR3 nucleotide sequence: TGTGCCAGCAGCACCCGGGAAGAGCTAGCCAAAAACATTCAGTACTTC. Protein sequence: CASSTREELAKNIQYF.

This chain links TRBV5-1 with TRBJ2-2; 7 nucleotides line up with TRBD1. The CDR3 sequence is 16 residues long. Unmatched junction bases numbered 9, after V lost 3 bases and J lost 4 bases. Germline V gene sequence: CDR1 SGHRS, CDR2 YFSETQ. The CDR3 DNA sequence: TGCGCCAGCAGCTCCGGGCCCCAGGGGGTCACCGGGGAGCTGTTTTTT. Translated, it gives CASSSGPQGVTGELFF.

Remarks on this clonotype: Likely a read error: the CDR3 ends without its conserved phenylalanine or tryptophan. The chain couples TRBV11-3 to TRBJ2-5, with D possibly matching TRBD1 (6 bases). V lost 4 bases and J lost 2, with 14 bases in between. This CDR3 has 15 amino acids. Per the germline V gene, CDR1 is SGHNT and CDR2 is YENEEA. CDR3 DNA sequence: TGTGCCAGCAGCTCTAGTTGGACAGATCAAGAGACCCAGTACTCC. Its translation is CASSSSWTDQETQYS.

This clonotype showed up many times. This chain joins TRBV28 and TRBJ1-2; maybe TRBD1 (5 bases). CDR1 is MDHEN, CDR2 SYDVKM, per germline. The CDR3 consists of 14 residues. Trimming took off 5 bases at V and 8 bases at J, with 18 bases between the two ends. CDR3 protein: CASSNNRHLGGYTF. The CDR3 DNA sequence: TGTGCCAGCAGTAACAACAGGCACCTGGGGGGCTACACCTTC.

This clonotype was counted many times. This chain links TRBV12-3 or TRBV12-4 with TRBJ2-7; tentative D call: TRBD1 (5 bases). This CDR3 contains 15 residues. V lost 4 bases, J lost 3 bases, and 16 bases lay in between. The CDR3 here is CASSSSHRQIYEQYF. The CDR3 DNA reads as TGTGCCAGCAGTTCCTCTCACAGACAGATCTACGAGCAGTACTTC.

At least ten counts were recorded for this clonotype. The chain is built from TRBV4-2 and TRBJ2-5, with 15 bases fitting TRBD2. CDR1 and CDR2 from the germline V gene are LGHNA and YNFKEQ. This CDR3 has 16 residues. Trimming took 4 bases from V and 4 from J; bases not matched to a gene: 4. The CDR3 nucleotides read TGTGCCAGCAGCCCGGGACTAGCGGGAGGTGTAGAGACCCAGTACTTC. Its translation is CASSPGLAGGVETQYF.

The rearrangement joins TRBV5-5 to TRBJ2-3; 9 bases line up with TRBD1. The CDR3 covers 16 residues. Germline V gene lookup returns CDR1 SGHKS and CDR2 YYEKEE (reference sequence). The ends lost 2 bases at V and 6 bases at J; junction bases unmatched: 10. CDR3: CASSFLDRGLRDTQYF. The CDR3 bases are TGTGCCAGCAGCTTCCTGGACAGGGGATTGAGGGATACGCAGTATTTT.

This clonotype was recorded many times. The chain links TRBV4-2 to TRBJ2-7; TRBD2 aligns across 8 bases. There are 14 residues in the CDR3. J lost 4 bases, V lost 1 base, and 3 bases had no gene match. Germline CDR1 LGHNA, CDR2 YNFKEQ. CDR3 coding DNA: TGTGCCAGCAGCCAAGCGTTAGCGGGATACGAGCAGTACTTC. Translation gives CASSQALAGYEQYF.